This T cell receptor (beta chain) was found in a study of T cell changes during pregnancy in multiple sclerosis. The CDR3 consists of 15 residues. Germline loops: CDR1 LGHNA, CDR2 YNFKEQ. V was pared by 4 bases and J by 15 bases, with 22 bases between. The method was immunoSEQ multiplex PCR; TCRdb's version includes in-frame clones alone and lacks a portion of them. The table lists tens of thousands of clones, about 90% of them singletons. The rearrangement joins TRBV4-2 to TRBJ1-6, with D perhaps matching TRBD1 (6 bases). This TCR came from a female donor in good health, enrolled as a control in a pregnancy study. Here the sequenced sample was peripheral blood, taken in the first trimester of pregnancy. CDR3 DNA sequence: TGTGCCAGCAGCCGTCAACAGGGCTTGCAGGACGTCCTCCACTTT. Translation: CASSRQQGLQDVLHF.